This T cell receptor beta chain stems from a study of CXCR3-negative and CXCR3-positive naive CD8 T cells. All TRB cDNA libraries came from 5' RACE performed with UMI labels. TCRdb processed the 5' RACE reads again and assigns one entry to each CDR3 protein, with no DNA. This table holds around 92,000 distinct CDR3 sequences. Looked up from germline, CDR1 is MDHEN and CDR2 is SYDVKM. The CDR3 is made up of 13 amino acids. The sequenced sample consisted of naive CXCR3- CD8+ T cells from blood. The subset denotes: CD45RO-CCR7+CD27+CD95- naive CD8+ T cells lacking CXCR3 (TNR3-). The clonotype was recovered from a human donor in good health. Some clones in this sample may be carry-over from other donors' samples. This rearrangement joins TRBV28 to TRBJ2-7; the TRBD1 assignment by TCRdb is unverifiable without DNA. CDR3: CASSFTRAYEQYF.